Listed below are T cell receptor beta chains from one sample, sequenced in a study of T-cell reconstitution after alpha-beta-depleted transplantation in children. TCRdb re-called the PCR reads with MiXCR, one entry per CDR3 protein. This sample has 100,000 or so distinct CDR3 sequences, with under 7% found just once. Sequencing used PBMCs, mostly from graft donor cells, obtained 60 days after TCRalphabeta/CD19-depleted stem cell transplant. Receptors were obtained from a female patient aged 2-15 years who had a stem cell transplant for Fanconi anemia, so the T cells may come from the graft donor. Both conserved end residues are part of each CDR3. A D gene is named only where the DNA matches it firmly. Clone size is stated in some rows and not others, as once, few, many or a class when expanded.

d_call j_call v_call clone_size cdr3_nt cdr3_aa
TRBD2 TRBJ2-3 TRBV4-1 many TGCGCCAGCAGCTTACGGACTAGCGGGAGGACAGATACGCAGTATTTT CASSLRTSGRTDTQYF
. TRBJ2-3 TRBV7-3 many TGTGCCAGCAGCTCCCAGGAGTCAGATACGCAGTATTTT CASSSQESDTQYF
TRBD1 TRBJ2-2 TRBV12-3/TRBV12-4 few TGTGCCAGCACCCCCCAGGGGGCCGTGGACACCGGGGAGCTGTTTTTT CASTPQGAVDTGELFF
. TRBJ2-3 TRBV5-1 many TGCGCCAGCAGCTTTCTGGTGAACAGTGTGTCCGCGCCGGATACGCAGTATTTT CASSFLVNSVSAPDTQYF
TRBD2 TRBJ2-3 TRBV27 many TGTGCCAGCAGTCCGCTCGGGCTAGCGGGAGCAGATACGCAGTATTTT CASSPLGLAGADTQYF
. TRBJ1-2 TRBV3-1 many TGTGCCAGCAGCCTCAGGGGAGTCTATGGCTACACCTTC CASSLRGVYGYTF
TRBD2 TRBJ2-7 TRBV12-3/TRBV12-4 . TGTGCCAGCAGACCCTCCGGGACTAATAGCAACGAGCAGTACTTC CASRPSGTNSNEQYF
. TRBJ2-2 TRBV2 many TGTGCCAGCAGTGAACTTGCCCAAACTACGAACACCGGGGAGCTGTTTTTT CASSELAQTTNTGELFF
. TRBJ2-7 TRBV28 many TGTGCCAGCAGTTATGCGTGGGGGGCCTTCTCCTACGAGCAGTACTTC CASSYAWGAFSYEQYF
. TRBJ2-5 TRBV6-5 many TGTGCCAGCAGTTACTCTCCCCAGGGGTGGGAGACCCAGTACTTC CASSYSPQGWETQYF
TRBD1 TRBJ2-5 TRBV10-3 many TGTGCCATCAGTGAGTCCGGGACAGTCCAAGAGACCCAGTACTTC CAISESGTVQETQYF
. TRBJ1-2 TRBV28 few TGTGCCAGCAGTCGACCCATCCAGGGGCCAACCGGCTACACCTTC CASSRPIQGPTGYTF
. TRBJ2-5 TRBV28 many TGTGCCAGCAGTTTAGGCGTCAGAAGACAAGAGACCCAGTACTTC CASSLGVRRQETQYF
TRBD1 TRBJ2-1 TRBV2 many TGTGCCAGCAGTGAATGGCAGGGGGCAGGCAATGAGCAGTTCTTC CASSEWQGAGNEQFF
. TRBJ2-7 TRBV7-8 many TGTGCCAGCAGCTCCTACATAACCGGGACCTCTGCGGGGGAGCAGTACTTC CASSSYITGTSAGEQYF
. TRBJ1-2 TRBV5-5 few TGTGCCAGCAGCTTGGACGGTGGGGGGCTTATGCCCTATGGCTACACCTTC CASSLDGGGLMPYGYTF
TRBD2 TRBJ2-6 TRBV9 many TGTGCCAGCAGCCTTGGACTAGCGGGAGAAGGATCTGGGGCCAACGTCCTGACTTTC CASSLGLAGEGSGANVLTF
. TRBJ1-1 TRBV5-1 many TGCGCCAGCAGCTCGCCTCCCTCTACAGAGAACACTGAAGCTTTCTTT CASSSPPSTENTEAFF
TRBD1 TRBJ1-6 TRBV7-9 many TGTGCCAGCAGCCGTGGGACAGATTCACCCCTCCACTTT CASSRGTDSPLHF
. TRBJ2-4 TRBV4-1 . TGCGCCAGCAGCCAAGAGATCCCTCTAGCCAAAAACATTCAGTACTTC CASSQEIPLAKNIQYF
. TRBJ2-5 TRBV20-1 few TGCAGTGGGTTAAACAGGGTACTTCAAGAGACCCAGTACTTC CSGLNRVLQETQYF
. TRBJ2-1 TRBV11-2 many TGTGCCAGCAGCTTAGACTATAGCTCCTACAATGAGCAGTTCTTC CASSLDYSSYNEQFF
TRBD2 TRBJ2-2 TRBV4-2 many TGTGCCAGCAGCCTCAGGACTAGCGAGGGGACCGGGGAGCTGTTTTTT CASSLRTSEGTGELFF
. TRBJ2-7 TRBV7-6 many TGTGCCAGCAGCTTAGATAACTACGAGCAGTACTTC CASSLDNYEQYF
. TRBJ2-7 TRBV12-3/TRBV12-4 many TGTGCCAGCGGCCTCGGGGCATCAAGCTCCTACGAGCAGTACTTC CASGLGASSSYEQYF
TRBD2 TRBJ2-3 TRBV4-1 many TGCGCCAGCAGCCACTCACTAGCGGGAGGAGATACGCAGTATTTT CASSHSLAGGDTQYF
. TRBJ2-2 TRBV20-1 many TGCAGTGCTAGAGAAACAGGCCCGAACACCGGGGAGCTGTTTTTT CSARETGPNTGELFF
TRBD1 TRBJ2-6 TRBV25-1 . TGTGCCAGCAGACCGGGACAGGGGCTTCCTGGGGCCAACGTCCTGACTTTC CASRPGQGLPGANVLTF
TRBD1 TRBJ1-5 TRBV28 many TGTGCCAGCAGCCCCAGGACAGGGAAGCACCAGCCCCAGCATTTT CASSPRTGKHQPQHF
. TRBJ1-2 TRBV12-3/TRBV12-4 few TGTGCCAGCAGTATTGGACGGTTCTTGCGGTATGGCTACACCTTC CASSIGRFLRYGYTF
TRBD2 TRBJ2-1 TRBV30 . TGTGCCTGGAGTGTTCCCCCCCCTAGGACTAGCGGGAGGGCCGATGAGCAGTTCTTC CAWSVPPPRTSGRADEQFF
TRBD1 TRBJ2-6 TRBV6-2/TRBV6-3 many TGTGCCAGCAGCCGAAATCCGGGACAGGTCTCTGGGGCCAACGTCCTGACTTTC CASSRNPGQVSGANVLTF
TRBD1 TRBJ2-5 TRBV11-3 many TGTGCCAGCAGCCCCGGGACAGGGGCAGAGACCCAGTACTTC CASSPGTGAETQYF
. TRBJ2-1 TRBV11-1 many TGTGCCAGCAGCTCTCTGGCAGGGGCAAGAGTGGAATTTTACAATGAGCAGTTCTTC CASSSLAGARVEFYNEQFF
TRBD2 TRBJ2-3 TRBV20-1 many TGCAGTGCTTCCCAGCGGGGGATAAGCACAGATACGCAGTATTTT CSASQRGISTDTQYF
. TRBJ1-1 TRBV30 few TGTGCCTGGAGCTCGGATTTAGGGGACACTGAAGCTTTCTTT CAWSSDLGDTEAFF
. TRBJ1-1 TRBV2 . TGTGCCAGCAGTGATTGGAATTCGAACACTGAAGCTTTCTTT CASSDWNSNTEAFF